The entry that follows covers one T cell receptor (beta chain) sequence. No antigen is known for it. Each of the donors was a healthy bone marrow donor. PCR primers comprised 60 Vbeta and 13 Jbeta primers. TCRdb's copy holds only in-frame clones and misses some; the assay was immunoSEQ multiplex PCR. The sample carries 150,000 to 200,000 clones, roughly 88% recorded once. J lost 3 bases, V lost 7 bases, and 5 bases had no gene match. This CDR3 has 14 residues. CDR1 and CDR2 from the germline V gene are ENHRY and SYGVKD. The data originate from a study of cytomegalovirus exposure and HLA in healthy donors. Points from the study as a whole: According to a later analysis, donors in an Asian-associated ancestry cluster reportedly had fewer N-insertions than the roughly 720-donor mean.

The TCR comes from a girl between 2 and 10 years old in good health and CMV-seropositive. The genes are TRBV10-3 and TRBJ2-2; TRBD1 aligns across 7 bases. Material: PBMCs. CDR3: CAITQQGDTGELFF. For the CDR3, the DNA is TGTGCCATCACCCAGCAGGGGGACACCGGGGAGCTGTTTTTT.